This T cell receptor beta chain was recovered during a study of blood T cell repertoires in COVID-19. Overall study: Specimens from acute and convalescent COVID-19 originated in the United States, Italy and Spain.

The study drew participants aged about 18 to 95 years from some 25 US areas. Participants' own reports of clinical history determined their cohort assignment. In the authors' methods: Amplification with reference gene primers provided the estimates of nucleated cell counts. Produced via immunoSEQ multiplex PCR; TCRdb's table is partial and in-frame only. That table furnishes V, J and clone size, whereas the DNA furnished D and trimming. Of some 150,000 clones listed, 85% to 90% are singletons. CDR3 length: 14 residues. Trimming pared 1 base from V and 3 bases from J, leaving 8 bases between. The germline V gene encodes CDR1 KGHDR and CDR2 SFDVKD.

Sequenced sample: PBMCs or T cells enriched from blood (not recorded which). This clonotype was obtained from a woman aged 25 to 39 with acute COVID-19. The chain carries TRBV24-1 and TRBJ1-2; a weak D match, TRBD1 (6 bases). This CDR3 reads CATSDFRGDYGYTF. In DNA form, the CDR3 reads TGTGCCACCAGTGATTTCAGGGGCGACTATGGCTACACCTTC.